The rows below give T cell receptor beta chains drawn from one sample of a study of blood T cells in healthy people across ages. TCRdb reanalysed the 5' RACE reads using MiXCR and keeps one entry per CDR3 protein. Found here are hundreds of thousands of distinct CDR3 sequences, 20% to 30% of them singletons; the top ten hold about 3%. These data are also associated with another study on T cells of mothers and their children.

Material for sequencing was blood. The receptor source for this set is a boy aged 5-17 years in good health. Both conserved end residues are part of each CDR3. Each record gives: J gene, V gene, D gene, clone size, CDR3 protein, CDR3 DNA. D genes are given only for firm matches. Not every row has a clone size; where given, it reads once, few, many or a size class.

TRBJ2-1	TRBV5-6	TRBD2	few	CASSLGLAGGDNEQFF	TGTGCCAGCAGTTTAGGACTAGCGGGGGGAGACAATGAGCAGTTCTTC
TRBJ2-3	TRBV7-2	TRBD2	few	CASSLVTSWEATDTQYF	TGTGCCAGCAGCTTAGTGACTAGCTGGGAGGCCACAGATACGCAGTATTTT
TRBJ2-7	TRBV3-1	TRBD2	few	CASSQDRGGHLVYEQYF	TGTGCCAGCAGCCAAGATCGCGGGGGGCACCTTGTCTACGAGCAGTACTTC
TRBJ2-7	TRBV12-3/TRBV12-4	TRBD1	few	CASSAGDRAYEQYF	TGTGCCAGCAGCGCCGGGGACAGGGCCTACGAGCAGTACTTC
TRBJ2-1	TRBV29-1	NA	NA	CSVDRVMVHNEQFF	TGCAGCGTTGATAGGGTTATGGTTCATAATGAGCAGTTCTTC
TRBJ2-1	TRBV7-7	TRBD2	few	CASSLAPGLADNEQFF	TGTGCCAGCAGCCTGGCTCCGGGACTAGCGGACAATGAGCAGTTCTTC
TRBJ2-5	TRBV5-1	TRBD2	few	CASSSGLAGVDRPAETQYF	TGCGCCAGCAGCTCCGGACTAGCGGGGGTTGACCGACCCGCAGAGACCCAGTACTTC
TRBJ2-7	TRBV11-2	NA	NA	CASSTTPEQYF	TGTGCCAGCAGCACGACTCCCGAGCAGTACTTC
TRBJ2-2	TRBV25-1	NA	NA	CASSRLDHTGELFF	TGTGCCAGCAGTAGACTTGATCACACCGGGGAGCTGTTTTTT
TRBJ2-7	TRBV6-5	NA	few	CASREEVGHEQYF	TGTGCCAGCAGGGAGGAGGTCGGGCACGAGCAGTACTTC
TRBJ1-3	TRBV29-1	TRBD1	few	CSVLSGQAHTIYF	TGCAGCGTTCTTTCCGGACAGGCGCACACCATATATTTT
TRBJ2-5	TRBV5-5	NA	many	CASSSIEETQYF	TGTGCCAGCAGCTCCATAGAGGAGACCCAGTACTTC
TRBJ2-7	TRBV6-6	NA	NA	CASGTGNYYEQYF	TGTGCCAGTGGGACCGGGAACTACTACGAGCAGTACTTC
TRBJ2-1	TRBV29-1	NA	NA	CSVEFWESSYNEQFF	TGCAGCGTTGAATTTTGGGAGAGCTCCTACAATGAGCAGTTCTTC
TRBJ2-3	TRBV7-3	TRBD1	few	CASSLRSGGVDTQYF	TGTGCCAGCAGCTTAAGGTCAGGGGGTGTAGATACGCAGTATTTT
TRBJ2-5	TRBV24-1	NA	few	CATSEPPGRAEREQYF	TGTGCCACCAGTGAACCTCCGGGACGGGCTGAGAGGGAGCAGTACTTC
TRBJ1-6	TRBV5-1	NA	NA	CASRPLGAPNSPLHF	TGCGCCAGCAGACCCTTGGGAGCCCCTAATTCACCCCTCCACTTT
TRBJ1-5	TRBV28	NA	NA	CASSAYTDSNQPQHF	TGTGCCAGCAGTGCCTACACCGATAGCAATCAGCCCCAGCATTTT
TRBJ1-2	TRBV10-3	NA	NA	CAISEAGANYGYTF	TGTGCCATCAGTGAGGCGGGGGCTAACTATGGCTACACCTTC
TRBJ2-7	TRBV5-1	NA	many	CASSGPSDEQYF	TGCGCCAGCAGTGGACCATCGGACGAGCAGTACTTC
TRBJ2-7	TRBV7-9	NA	NA	CASSLTGTVYEQYF	TGTGCCAGCAGCCTTACAGGGACGGTCTACGAGCAGTACTTC
TRBJ2-7	TRBV7-3	TRBD2	few	CASSLTGSGEYEQYF	TGTGCCAGCAGCTTAACGGGTAGCGGGGAATACGAGCAGTACTTC
TRBJ2-5	TRBV20-1	NA	few	CSARAVSETQYF	TGCAGTGCTAGGGCCGTGTCGGAGACCCAGTACTTC
TRBJ1-4	TRBV6-1	NA	NA	CASSGPFGGEKLFF	TGTGCCAGCAGTGGGCCTTTTGGGGGGGAAAAACTGTTTTTT
TRBJ1-1	TRBV6-5	TRBD1	NA	CASSEGQGFTEAFF	TGTGCCAGCAGTGAGGGACAGGGTTTCACTGAAGCTTTCTTT
TRBJ2-1	TRBV12-3/TRBV12-4	TRBD2	NA	CASSQGTTPHEQFF	TGTGCCAGCAGTCAAGGGACTACCCCCCATGAGCAGTTCTTC
TRBJ2-7	TRBV9	NA	NA	CASSVDPGGEQYF	TGTGCCAGCAGCGTAGATCCCGGAGGGGAGCAGTACTTC
TRBJ2-5	TRBV5-1	NA	NA	CASSLAGDPRETQYF	TGCGCCAGCAGCTTGGCGGGGGACCCTAGGGAGACCCAGTACTTC
TRBJ1-2	TRBV3-1	NA	NA	CASSPGSTNYGYTF	TGTGCCAGCAGCCCTGGGAGTACGAACTATGGCTACACCTTC
TRBJ2-6	TRBV5-1	NA	NA	CASGSGQNSGANVLTF	TGCGCCAGCGGATCTGGACAGAACTCTGGGGCCAACGTCCTGACTTTC
TRBJ1-2	TRBV10-3	NA	NA	CAISEPGSRSNYVYTF	TGTGCCATCAGTGAGCCGGGGAGCCGATCCAACTATGTCTACACCTTC
TRBJ1-1	TRBV5-1	TRBD1	NA	CASSTGTAISNTEAFF	TGCGCCAGCAGTACCGGGACAGCTATTTCGAACACTGAAGCTTTCTTT
TRBJ2-7	TRBV7-7	NA	NA	CASSLAEGDEQYF	TGTGCTAGCAGCTTAGCGGAAGGGGACGAGCAGTACTTC
TRBJ1-5	TRBV9	NA	few	CASSLRGGDNQPQHF	TGTGCCAGCAGCCTCCGGGGGGGAGACAATCAGCCCCAGCATTTT
TRBJ2-5	TRBV7-2	NA	many	CASSLGGRGETQYF	TGTGCCAGCAGCTTAGGGGGAAGGGGGGAGACCCAGTACTTC
TRBJ2-7	TRBV4-2	NA	few	CASSQDVDLYEQYF	TGTGCCAGCAGCCAAGATGTTGACCTATACGAGCAGTACTTC
TRBJ2-5	TRBV11-2	TRBD1	NA	CASSPLKQGMGETQYF	TGTGCCAGCAGCCCCCTCAAACAGGGGATGGGGGAGACCCAGTACTTC
TRBJ1-1	TRBV29-1	NA	once	CSVDRQRSAEAFF	TGCAGCGTTGACCGACAAAGGAGCGCTGAAGCTTTCTTT
TRBJ2-7	TRBV20-1	TRBD2	many	CSVRRSGRGNYEQYF	TGCAGTGTACGACGCTCTGGGCGGGGGAACTACGAGCAGTACTTC
TRBJ1-6	TRBV9	NA	few	CASSGLRDGDNSPLHF	TGTGCCAGCAGCGGCCTTCGGGACGGGGATAATTCACCCCTCCACTTT
TRBJ2-1	TRBV27	NA	once	CASSSLWGLENNEQFF	TGTGCCAGCAGTTCGCTTTGGGGACTGGAAAACAATGAGCAGTTCTTC
TRBJ2-2	TRBV5-1	NA	few	CASSLAQENTGELFF	TGCGCCAGCAGCCTCGCCCAAGAGAACACCGGGGAGCTGTTTTTT
TRBJ2-7	TRBV14	NA	few	CASSHRIQTTIPYEQYF	TGTGCCAGCAGCCATAGGATTCAGACCACCATCCCTTACGAGCAGTACTTC
TRBJ2-7	TRBV29-1	NA	NA	CACRVDEQYF	TGCGCCTGCCGCGTGGACGAGCAGTACTTC
TRBJ2-7	TRBV7-3	NA	NA	CASSLNGRADEQYF	TGTGCCAGCAGCTTAAACGGCAGGGCCGACGAGCAGTACTTC
TRBJ2-1	TRBV20-1	NA	few	CSASQGFNEQFF	TGCAGTGCTAGCCAGGGATTTAATGAGCAGTTCTTC
TRBJ2-5	TRBV5-1	NA	many	CASSPNEGETQYF	TGCGCCAGCAGCCCTAACGAGGGAGAGACCCAGTACTTC
TRBJ2-5	TRBV10-3	NA	few	CAIRDRQETQYF	TGTGCCATCAGGGACAGACAAGAGACCCAGTACTTC
TRBJ2-5	TRBV29-1	TRBD2	few	CSSGGGETQYF	TGCAGCTCGGGGGGGGGAGAGACCCAGTACTTC
TRBJ2-5	TRBV20-1	NA	few	CSAASPGGIQETQYF	TGCAGTGCCGCGAGCCCCGGAGGGATTCAAGAGACCCAGTACTTC
TRBJ1-2	TRBV4-1	NA	once	CASSQVTGNGYTF	TGCGCCAGCAGCCAAGTTACAGGGAATGGCTACACCTTC
TRBJ2-1	TRBV21-1	NA	few	CASISRPLPSYNEQFF	TGTGCCAGCATCTCGCGACCCCTGCCCTCCTACAATGAGCAGTTCTTC
TRBJ2-7	TRBV28	TRBD2	once	CASSAPSGATYEQYF	TGTGCCAGCAGTGCCCCTAGCGGGGCCACCTACGAGCAGTACTTC
TRBJ2-1	TRBV20-1	NA	few	CSATPGSRFDEQFF	TGCAGTGCCACCCCAGGTAGTAGGTTCGATGAGCAGTTCTTC
TRBJ2-7	TRBV2	NA	NA	CASGGGRHEQYF	TGTGCCAGCGGAGGGGGTCGGCACGAGCAGTACTTC
TRBJ2-1	TRBV30	TRBD1	NA	CASGTGPYNEQFF	TGTGCCTCCGGGACAGGGCCCTACAATGAGCAGTTCTTC
TRBJ1-3	TRBV12-3/TRBV12-4	NA	few	CASSLVLPVRHSGNTVYF	TGTGCCAGCAGTTTAGTTCTACCGGTCAGGCACTCTGGAAACACCGTATATTTT
TRBJ2-7	TRBV2	TRBD1	NA	CASSAGTGHYEQYF	TGTGCCAGCAGTGCAGGGACAGGACACTACGAGCAGTACTTC
TRBJ2-1	TRBV15	TRBD2	NA	CATSLAGSYNEQFF	TGTGCCACGAGTCTAGCGGGGAGTTACAATGAGCAGTTCTTC
TRBJ1-3	TRBV12-3/TRBV12-4	NA	few	CASSLGQNTIYF	TGTGCCAGCAGTCTCGGGCAGAACACCATATATTTT